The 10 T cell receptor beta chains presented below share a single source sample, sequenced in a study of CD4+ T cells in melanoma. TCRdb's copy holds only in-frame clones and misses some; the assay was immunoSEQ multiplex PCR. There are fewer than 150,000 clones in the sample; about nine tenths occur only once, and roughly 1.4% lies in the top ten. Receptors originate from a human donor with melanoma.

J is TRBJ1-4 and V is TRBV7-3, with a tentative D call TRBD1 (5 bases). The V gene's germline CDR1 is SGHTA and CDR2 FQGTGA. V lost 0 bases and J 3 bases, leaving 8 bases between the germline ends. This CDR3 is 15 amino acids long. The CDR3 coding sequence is TGTGCCAGCAGCTTAACGGGGGGGGCTAATGAAAAACTGTTTTTT. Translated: CASSLTGGANEKLFF. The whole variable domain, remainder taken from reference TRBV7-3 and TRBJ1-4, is GAGVSQTPSNKVTEKGKYVELRCDPISGHTALYWYRQSLGQGPEFLIYFQGTGAADDSGLPNDRFFAVRPEGSVSTLKIQRTERGDSAVYLCASSLTGGANEKLFFGSGTQLSVL.

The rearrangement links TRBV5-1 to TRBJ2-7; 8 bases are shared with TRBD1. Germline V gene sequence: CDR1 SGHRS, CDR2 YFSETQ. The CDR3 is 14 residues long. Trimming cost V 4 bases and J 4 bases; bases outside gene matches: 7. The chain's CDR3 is CASSQPGQAYEQYF. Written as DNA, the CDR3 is TGCGCCAGCAGCCAGCCGGGACAGGCTTACGAGCAGTACTTC.

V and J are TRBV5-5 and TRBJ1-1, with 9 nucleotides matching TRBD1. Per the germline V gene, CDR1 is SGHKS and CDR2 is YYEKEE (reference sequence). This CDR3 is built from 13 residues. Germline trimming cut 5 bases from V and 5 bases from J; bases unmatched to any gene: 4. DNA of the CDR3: TGTGCCAGCAGTCGGGACAGGGCGACTGAAGCTTTCTTT. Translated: CASSRDRATEAFF.

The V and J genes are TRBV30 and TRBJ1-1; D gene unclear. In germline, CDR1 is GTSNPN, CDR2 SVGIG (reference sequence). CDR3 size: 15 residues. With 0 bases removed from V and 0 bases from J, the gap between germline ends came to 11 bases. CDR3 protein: CAWSVHRQVNTEAFF. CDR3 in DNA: TGTGCCTGGAGTGTCCATAGACAAGTGAACACTGAAGCTTTCTTT.

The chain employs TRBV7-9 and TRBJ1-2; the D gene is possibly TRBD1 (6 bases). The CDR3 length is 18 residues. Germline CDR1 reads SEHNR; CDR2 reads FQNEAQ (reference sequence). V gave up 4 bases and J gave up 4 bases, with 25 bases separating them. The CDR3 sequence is CASSSLRGGRDIIYGYTF. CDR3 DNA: TGTGCCAGCAGCTCCCTCCGGGGGGGGCGAGATATCATCTATGGCTACACCTTC.

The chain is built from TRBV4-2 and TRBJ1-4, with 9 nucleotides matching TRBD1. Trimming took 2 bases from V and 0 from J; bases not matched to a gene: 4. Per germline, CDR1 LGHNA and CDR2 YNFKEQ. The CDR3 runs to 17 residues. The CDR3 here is CASSQLQGAATNEKLFF. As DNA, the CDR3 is TGTGCCAGCAGCCAATTACAGGGGGCAGCAACTAATGAAAAACTGTTTTTT.

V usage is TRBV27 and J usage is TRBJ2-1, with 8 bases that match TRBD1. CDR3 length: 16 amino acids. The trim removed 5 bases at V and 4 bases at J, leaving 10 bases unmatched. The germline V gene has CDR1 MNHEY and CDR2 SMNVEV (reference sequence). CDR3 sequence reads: CASSPRGQGSYNEQFF. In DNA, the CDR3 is TGTGCCAGCAGTCCTCGAGGACAGGGATCTTACAATGAGCAGTTCTTC.

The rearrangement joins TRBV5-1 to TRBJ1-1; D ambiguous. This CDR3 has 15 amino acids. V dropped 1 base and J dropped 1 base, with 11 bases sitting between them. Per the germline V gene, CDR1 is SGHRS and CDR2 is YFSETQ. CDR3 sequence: CASSLSTGGNTEAFF. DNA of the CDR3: TGCGCCAGCAGCTTGAGCACCGGCGGGAACACTGAAGCTTTCTTT. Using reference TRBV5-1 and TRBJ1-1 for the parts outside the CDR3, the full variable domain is KAGVTQTPRYLIKTRGQQVTLSCSPISGHRSVSWYQQTPGQGLQFLFEYFSETQRNKGNFPGRFSGRQFSNSRSEMNVSTLELGDSALYLCASSLSTGGNTEAFFGQGTRLTVV.

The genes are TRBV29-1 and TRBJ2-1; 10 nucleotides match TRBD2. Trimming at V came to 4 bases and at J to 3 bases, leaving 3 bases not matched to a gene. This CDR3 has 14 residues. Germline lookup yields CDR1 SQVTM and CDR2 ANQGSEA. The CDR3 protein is CSVVGLADYNEQFF. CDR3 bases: TGCAGCGTTGTAGGACTAGCGGACTACAATGAGCAGTTCTTC.

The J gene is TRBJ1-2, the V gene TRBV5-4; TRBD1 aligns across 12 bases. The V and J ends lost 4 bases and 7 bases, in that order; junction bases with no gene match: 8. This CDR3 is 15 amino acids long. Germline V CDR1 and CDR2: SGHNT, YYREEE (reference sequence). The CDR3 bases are TGTGCCAGCAGCCTGGGGGGGACAGGGGGCGCTGGCTACACCTTC. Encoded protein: CASSLGGTGGAGYTF.